These 6 T cell receptor beta chains were all obtained from the same sample, sequenced in a study of blood T cell repertoires in COVID-19. Clones were sequenced by immunoSEQ multiplex PCR, and TCRdb holds only the in-frame ones, with some missing. The table includes 250,000 to 300,000 clones, approximately 87% detected once. Sequenced material: peripheral blood. These receptors all come from a man aged 60-69 years who had recovered from COVID-19.

The chain carries TRBV18 and TRBJ1-1; possibly TRBD1 for D (6 bases). The CDR3 runs to 13 residues. Germline assignment: CDR1 KGHSH and CDR2 LQKENI. Trimming stripped 2 bases from V and 11 bases from J, with 15 bases between. The CDR3 protein is CASSPKSGVRAFF. The DNA for the CDR3 is TGTGCCAGCTCACCAAAGTCAGGGGTTCGGGCTTTCTTT.

V and J are TRBV24-1 and TRBJ2-3, with a tentative D call TRBD2 (5 bases). The germline CDR1 and CDR2 sequences are KGHDR and SFDVKD. This CDR3 region has 13 residues. Trimming stripped 7 bases from V and 1 base from J, with 8 bases between. The CDR3 is CATSGEGTDTQYF. The DNA for the CDR3 is TGTGCCACCAGCGGGGAAGGCACAGATACGCAGTATTTT.

This clone has a handful of counts. This rearrangement joins TRBV3-1 (or the pseudogene TRBV3-2) to TRBJ1-4, with 8 bases identical to TRBD1. The CDR3 sequence is 17 residues long. The germline V gene encodes CDR1 LGHDT and CDR2 YNNKEL (reference sequence). J gave up 8 bases and V 0 bases, and 11 bases lay outside the gene matches. CDR3: CASSQDIGQGSREKLFF. CDR3 nucleotide sequence: TGTGCCAGCAGCCAAGATATAGGACAGGGTTCGAGAGAAAAACTGTTTTTT.

The chain carries TRBV2 and TRBJ2-1; no definite D call. Germline V gene data show CDR1 as SNHLY and CDR2 as FYNNEI. CDR3 length: 12 amino acids. Trimming took off 4 bases at V and 13 bases at J, with 14 bases between the two ends. The CDR3, as DNA: TGTGCCAGCAGTGGGAGACCCCCAGTCCAGTTCTTC. It yields the protein CASSGRPPVQFF.

The chain recombines TRBV5-1 with TRBJ2-3, with TRBD2 matching over 15 bases. Trimming cost V 4 bases and J 2 bases; bases outside gene matches: 5. CDR1 and CDR2 from the germline V gene are SGHRS and YFSETQ. The CDR3 is made up of 17 amino acids. The chain's CDR3 is CASSGLAGGANTDTQYF. The CDR3 DNA follows: TGCGCCAGCAGCGGACTAGCGGGAGGGGCTAACACAGATACGCAGTATTTT.

The chain has TRBV27 and TRBJ2-2, with a tentative D call TRBD1 (5 bases). V gave up 7 bases and J gave up 5 bases, with 14 bases separating them. The CDR3 extends over 14 amino acids. Germline lookup yields CDR1 MNHEY and CDR2 SMNVEV (reference sequence). CDR3 amino acids: CASTRAAGTGELFF. CDR3 nucleotide sequence: TGTGCCAGCACCAGGGCGGCAGGGACCGGGGAGCTGTTTTTT.